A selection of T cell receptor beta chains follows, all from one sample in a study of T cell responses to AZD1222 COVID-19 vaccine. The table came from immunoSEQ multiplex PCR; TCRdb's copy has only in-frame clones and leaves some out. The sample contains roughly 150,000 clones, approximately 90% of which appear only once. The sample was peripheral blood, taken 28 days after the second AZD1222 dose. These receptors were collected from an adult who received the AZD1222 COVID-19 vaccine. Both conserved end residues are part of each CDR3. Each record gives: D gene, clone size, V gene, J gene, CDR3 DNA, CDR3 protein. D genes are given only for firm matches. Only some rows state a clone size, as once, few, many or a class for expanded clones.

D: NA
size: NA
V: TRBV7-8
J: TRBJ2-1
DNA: TGTGCCAGCAGGCCTGGTACGTTAGGTTACAATGAGCAGTTCTTC
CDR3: CASRPGTLGYNEQFF

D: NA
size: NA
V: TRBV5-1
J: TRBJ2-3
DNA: TGCGCCAGCGCCGGGACTTCCGCCACAGATACGCAGTATTTT
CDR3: CASAGTSATDTQYF

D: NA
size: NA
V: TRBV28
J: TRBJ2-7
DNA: TGTGCCAGCAGTTTTTGGAGGGAAGTAGACGAGCAGTACTTC
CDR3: CASSFWREVDEQYF

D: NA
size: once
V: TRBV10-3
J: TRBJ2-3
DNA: TGTGCCATCAGTCCCGGGACACTTACTAGCACAGATACGCAGTATTTT
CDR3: CAISPGTLTSTDTQYF

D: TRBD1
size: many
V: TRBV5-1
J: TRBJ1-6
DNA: TGCGCCAGCGGCGGAGGGGAGACAGGGGGCAAATCACCCCTCCACTTT
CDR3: CASGGGETGGKSPLHF

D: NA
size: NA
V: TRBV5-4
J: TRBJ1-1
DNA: TGTGCCAGCAGCTTGGGTTTGGGGACTGAAGCTTTCTTT
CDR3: CASSLGLGTEAFF

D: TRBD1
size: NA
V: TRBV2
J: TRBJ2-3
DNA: TGTGCCAGCAACAGGGACAGGGATAAGACAGATACGCAGTATTTT
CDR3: CASNRDRDKTDTQYF

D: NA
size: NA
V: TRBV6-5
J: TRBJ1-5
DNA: TGTGCCAGCAGTTACTCGTACAGCAATCAGCCCCAGCATTTT
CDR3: CASSYSYSNQPQHF

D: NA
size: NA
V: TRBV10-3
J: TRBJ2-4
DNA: TGTGCCATCGGGAGGCGCGCCGGGCCAGGGGGAAACATTCAGTACTTC
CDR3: CAIGRRAGPGGNIQYF

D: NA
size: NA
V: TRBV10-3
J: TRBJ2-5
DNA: TGTGCCATCAAAGACTCCCAAGAGACCCAGTACTTC
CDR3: CAIKDSQETQYF

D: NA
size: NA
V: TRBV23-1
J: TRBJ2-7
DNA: TGCGCCAGCAGTCAAAGCACAGGGCTTAACGAGCAGTACTTC
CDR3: CASSQSTGLNEQYF

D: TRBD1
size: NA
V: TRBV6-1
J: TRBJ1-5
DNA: TGTGCCAGCAGTGAAGCGTCTGGGACAGGGGTAGGTCAGCCCCAGCATTTT
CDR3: CASSEASGTGVGQPQHF

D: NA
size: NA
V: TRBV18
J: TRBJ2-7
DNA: TGTGCCAGCTCACGCAATAACGAGCAGTACTTC
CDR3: CASSRNNEQYF

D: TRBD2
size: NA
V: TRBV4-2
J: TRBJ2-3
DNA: TGTGCCAGCAGCCAAACTACGCCCCGGGGACTAGCGGGAGGTGCAGATACGCAGTATTTT
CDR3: CASSQTTPRGLAGGADTQYF